This T cell receptor beta chain was recorded in a study of cytomegalovirus exposure and HLA in healthy donors. PCR amplification relied on 60 Vbeta primers (plus 13 Jbeta primers). Generated by immunoSEQ multiplex PCR, the TCRdb table keeps only in-frame clones and is missing some. The sample includes about 230,000 clones, over 65% of them seen just once. This clone was picked up a small number of times. J gave up 0 bases and V 3 bases, and 6 bases lay outside the gene matches. The CDR3 is 16 amino acids. Germline CDR1 reads SGHRS; CDR2 reads YFSETQ. The material sequenced was PBMCs. The receptor's source is a woman in her fifties or sixties in good health and CMV-seropositive. The V call is TRBV5-1, the J call TRBJ2-3, with 8 bases fitting TRBD1. DNA for the CDR3: TGCGCCAGCAGCTGGGGACAGGCCACTAGCACAGATACGCAGTATTTT. It specifies CASSWGQATSTDTQYF.